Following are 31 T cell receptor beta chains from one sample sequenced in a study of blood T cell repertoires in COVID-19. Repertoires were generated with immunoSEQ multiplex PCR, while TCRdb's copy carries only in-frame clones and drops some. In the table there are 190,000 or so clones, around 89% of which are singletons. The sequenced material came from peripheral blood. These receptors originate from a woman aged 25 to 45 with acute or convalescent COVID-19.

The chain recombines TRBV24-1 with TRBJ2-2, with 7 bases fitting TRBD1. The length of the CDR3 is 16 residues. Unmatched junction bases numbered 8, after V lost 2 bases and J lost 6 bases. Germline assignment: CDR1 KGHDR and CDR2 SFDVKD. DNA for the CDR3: TGTGCCACCAGTGATTCGGGACAGATTCCCGCCGGGGAGCTGTTTTTT. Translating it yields CATSDSGQIPAGELFF.

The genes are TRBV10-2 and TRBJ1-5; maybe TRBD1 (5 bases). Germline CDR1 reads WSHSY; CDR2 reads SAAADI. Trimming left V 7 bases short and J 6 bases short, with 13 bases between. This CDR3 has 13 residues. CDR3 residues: CASTQGKGQPQHF. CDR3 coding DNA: TGCGCCAGCACTCAGGGAAAGGGTCAGCCCCAGCATTTT.

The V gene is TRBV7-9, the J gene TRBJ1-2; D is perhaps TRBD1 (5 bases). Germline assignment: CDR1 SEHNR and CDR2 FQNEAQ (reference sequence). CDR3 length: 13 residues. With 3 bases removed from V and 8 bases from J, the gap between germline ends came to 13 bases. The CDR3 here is CASSLAQVVGYTF. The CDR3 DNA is TGTGCCAGCAGCTTGGCACAGGTGGTGGGCTACACCTTC.

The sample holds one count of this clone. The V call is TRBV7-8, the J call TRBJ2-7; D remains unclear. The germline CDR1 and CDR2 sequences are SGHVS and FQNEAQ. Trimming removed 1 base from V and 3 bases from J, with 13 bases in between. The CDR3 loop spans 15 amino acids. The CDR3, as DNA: TGTGCCAGCAGCTTAGAGCCCCGAACTCGCTACGAGCAGTACTTC. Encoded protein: CASSLEPRTRYEQYF.

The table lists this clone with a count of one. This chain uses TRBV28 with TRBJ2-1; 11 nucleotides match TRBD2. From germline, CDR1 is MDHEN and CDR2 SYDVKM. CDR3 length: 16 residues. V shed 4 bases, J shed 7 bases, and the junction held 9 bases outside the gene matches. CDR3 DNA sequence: TGTGCCAGCAGTTCCCATATAGCGGGAGGGCGGAATGAGCAGTTCTTC. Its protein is CASSSHIAGGRNEQFF.

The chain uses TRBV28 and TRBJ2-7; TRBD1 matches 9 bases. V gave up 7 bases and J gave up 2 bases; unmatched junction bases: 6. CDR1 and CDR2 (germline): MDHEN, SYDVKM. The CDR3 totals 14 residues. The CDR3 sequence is CASKGTGYTYEQYF. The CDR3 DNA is TGTGCCAGCAAGGGGACAGGGTATACCTACGAGCAGTACTTC.

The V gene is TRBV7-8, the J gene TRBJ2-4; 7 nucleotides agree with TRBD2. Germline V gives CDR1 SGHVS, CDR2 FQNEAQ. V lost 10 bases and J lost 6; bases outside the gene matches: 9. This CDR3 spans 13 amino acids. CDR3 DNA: TGTGCCACCGGAACTAGCGCAACAAACATTCAGTACTTC. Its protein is CATGTSATNIQYF.

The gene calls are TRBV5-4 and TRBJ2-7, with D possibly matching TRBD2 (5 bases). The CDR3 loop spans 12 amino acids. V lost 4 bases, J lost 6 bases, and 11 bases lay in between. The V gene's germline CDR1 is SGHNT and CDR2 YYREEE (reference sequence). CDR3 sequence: CASSSRTREQYF. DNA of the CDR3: TGTGCCAGCAGCAGTAGGACTCGCGAGCAGTACTTC.

CDR3 DNA: TGTGCCAGCAGTTTATCGACTGACTACGAGCAGTACTTC. Translation gives CASSLSTDYEQYF. The rearrangement joins TRBV27 to TRBJ2-7; unclear D gene. This CDR3 region has 13 residues. Trimming took 0 bases from V and 3 from J, leaving 6 bases between them. Germline V gives CDR1 MNHEY, CDR2 SMNVEV (reference sequence).

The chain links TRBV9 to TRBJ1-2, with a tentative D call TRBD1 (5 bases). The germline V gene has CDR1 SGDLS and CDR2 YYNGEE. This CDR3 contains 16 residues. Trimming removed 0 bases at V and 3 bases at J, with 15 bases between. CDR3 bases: TGTGCCAGCAGCGTAGAGCCGGGGGACCCTGACTATGGCTACACCTTC. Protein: CASSVEPGDPDYGYTF.

The DNA of the CDR3 is TGTGCCAGCAGTTCCGCAGGGGGCAGTACTGAAGCTTTCTTT. As protein: CASSSAGGSTEAFF. The V gene is TRBV28, the J gene TRBJ1-1; 8 positions agree with TRBD1. The CDR3 is 14 residues long. After removal of 4 bases from V and 5 bases from J, the junction contained 6 bases not matched to a gene. Germline V gene sequence: CDR1 MDHEN, CDR2 SYDVKM.

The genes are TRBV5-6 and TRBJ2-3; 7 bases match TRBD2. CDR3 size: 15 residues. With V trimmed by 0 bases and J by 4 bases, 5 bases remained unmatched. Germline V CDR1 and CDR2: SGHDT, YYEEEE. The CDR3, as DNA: TGTGCCAGCAGCTTGGGGACTAGGGACCCAGATACGCAGTATTTT. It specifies CASSLGTRDPDTQYF.

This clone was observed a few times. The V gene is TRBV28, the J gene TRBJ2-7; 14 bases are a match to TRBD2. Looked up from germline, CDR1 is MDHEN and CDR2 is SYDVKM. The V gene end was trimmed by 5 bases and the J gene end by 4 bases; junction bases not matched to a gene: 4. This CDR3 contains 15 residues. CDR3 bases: TGTGCCAGCAGTAGGACTAGCGGGGGGCAATACGAGCAGTACTTC. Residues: CASSRTSGGQYEQYF.

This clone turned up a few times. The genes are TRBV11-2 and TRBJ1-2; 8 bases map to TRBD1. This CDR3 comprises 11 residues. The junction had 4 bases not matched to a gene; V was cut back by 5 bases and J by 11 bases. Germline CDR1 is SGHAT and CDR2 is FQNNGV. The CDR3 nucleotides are TGTGCCAGCAGCCAAGGACAGGGTTACACCTTC. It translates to CASSQGQGYTF. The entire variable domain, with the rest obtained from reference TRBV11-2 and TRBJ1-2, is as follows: EAGVAQSPRYKIIEKRQSVAFWCNPISGHATLYWYQQILGQGPKLLIQFQNNGVVDDSQLPKDRFSAERLKGVDSTLKIQPAKLEDSAVYLCASSQGQGYTFGSGTRLTVV.

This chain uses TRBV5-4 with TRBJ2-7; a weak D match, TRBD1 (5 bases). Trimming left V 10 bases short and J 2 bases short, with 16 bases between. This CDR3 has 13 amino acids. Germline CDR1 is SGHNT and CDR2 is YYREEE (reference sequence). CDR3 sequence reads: CASQTGPTYEQYF. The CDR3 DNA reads TGTGCCTCCCAAACAGGCCCTACCTACGAGCAGTACTTC.

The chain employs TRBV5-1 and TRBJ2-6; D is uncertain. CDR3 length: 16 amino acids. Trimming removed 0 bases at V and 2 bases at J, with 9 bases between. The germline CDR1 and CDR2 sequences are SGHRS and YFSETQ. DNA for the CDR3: TGCGCCAGCAGCTTGGTTTCCTCGGCTGGGGCCAACGTCCTGACTTTC. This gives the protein CASSLVSSAGANVLTF.

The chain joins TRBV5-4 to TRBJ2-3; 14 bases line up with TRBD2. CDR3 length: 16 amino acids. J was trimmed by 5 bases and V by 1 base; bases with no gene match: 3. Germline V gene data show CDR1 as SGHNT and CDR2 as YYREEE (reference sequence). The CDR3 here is CASSLQTSGRGDTQYF. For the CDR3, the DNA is TGTGCCAGCAGCTTGCAGACTAGCGGGAGGGGAGATACGCAGTATTTT.

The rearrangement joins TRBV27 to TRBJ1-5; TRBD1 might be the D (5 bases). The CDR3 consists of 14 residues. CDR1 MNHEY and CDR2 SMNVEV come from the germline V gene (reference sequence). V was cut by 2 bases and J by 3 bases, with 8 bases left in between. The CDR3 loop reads CASSLKGNNQPQHF. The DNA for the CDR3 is TGTGCCAGCAGTTTAAAGGGGAACAATCAGCCCCAGCATTTT.

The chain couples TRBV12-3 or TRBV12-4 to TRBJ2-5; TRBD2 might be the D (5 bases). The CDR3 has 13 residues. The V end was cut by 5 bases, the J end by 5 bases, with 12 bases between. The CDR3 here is CASSNLRGETQYF. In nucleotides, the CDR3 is TGTGCCAGCAGTAATTTAAGAGGGGAGACCCAGTACTTC.

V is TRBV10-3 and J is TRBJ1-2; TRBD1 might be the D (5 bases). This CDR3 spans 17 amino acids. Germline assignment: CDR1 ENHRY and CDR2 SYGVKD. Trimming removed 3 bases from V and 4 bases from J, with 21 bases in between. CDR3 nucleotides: TGTGCCATCAGTGACCCGACAGCCAAAACGTTTCTCTATGGCTACACCTTC. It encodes CAISDPTAKTFLYGYTF.

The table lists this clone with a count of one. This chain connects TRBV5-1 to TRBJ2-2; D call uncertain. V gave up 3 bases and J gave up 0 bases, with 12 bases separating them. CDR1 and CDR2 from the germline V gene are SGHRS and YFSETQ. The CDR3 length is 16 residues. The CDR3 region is CASSSNPPANTGELFF. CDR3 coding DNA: TGCGCCAGCAGCTCCAACCCTCCAGCGAACACCGGGGAGCTGTTTTTT.

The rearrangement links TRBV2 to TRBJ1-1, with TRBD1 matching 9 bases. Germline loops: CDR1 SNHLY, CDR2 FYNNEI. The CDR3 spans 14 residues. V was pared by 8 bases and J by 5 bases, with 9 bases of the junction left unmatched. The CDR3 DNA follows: TGTGCCAGCGGATACAGGGGGCGCGGGACTGAAGCTTTCTTT. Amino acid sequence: CASGYRGRGTEAFF.

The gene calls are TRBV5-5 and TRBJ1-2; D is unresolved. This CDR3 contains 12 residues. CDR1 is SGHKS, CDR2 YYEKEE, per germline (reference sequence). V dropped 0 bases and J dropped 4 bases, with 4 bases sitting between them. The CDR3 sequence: CASSLDTYGYTF. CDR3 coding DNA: TGTGCCAGCAGCTTGGACACCTATGGCTACACCTTC.

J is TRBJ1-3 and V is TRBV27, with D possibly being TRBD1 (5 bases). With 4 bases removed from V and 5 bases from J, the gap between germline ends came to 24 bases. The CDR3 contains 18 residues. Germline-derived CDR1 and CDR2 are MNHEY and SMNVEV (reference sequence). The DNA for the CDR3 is TGTGCCAGCAGTTCCCTCCCCATTACAGGATCAGGACGAAACACCATATATTTT. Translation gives CASSSLPITGSGRNTIYF.

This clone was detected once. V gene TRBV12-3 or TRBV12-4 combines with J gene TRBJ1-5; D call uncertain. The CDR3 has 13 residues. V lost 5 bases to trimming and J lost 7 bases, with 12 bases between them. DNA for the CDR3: TGTGCCAGCAGTAAATACCCGGGGCAGCCCCAGCATTTT. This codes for CASSKYPGQPQHF.

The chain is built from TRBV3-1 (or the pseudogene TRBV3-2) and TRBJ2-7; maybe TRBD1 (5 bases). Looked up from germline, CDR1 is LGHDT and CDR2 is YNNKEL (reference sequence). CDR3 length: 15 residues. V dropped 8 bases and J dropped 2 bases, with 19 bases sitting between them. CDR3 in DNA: TGTGCCAGCTCAAGGGGCGCCGTTTTACCCTACGAGCAGTACTTC. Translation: CASSRGAVLPYEQYF.

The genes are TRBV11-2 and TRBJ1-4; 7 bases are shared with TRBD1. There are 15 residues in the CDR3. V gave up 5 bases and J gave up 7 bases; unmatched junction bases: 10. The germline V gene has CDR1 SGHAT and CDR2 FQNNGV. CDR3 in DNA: TGTGCCAGCAGCCAGATGGACAGGCGGGCTGAAAAACTGTTTTTT. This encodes CASSQMDRRAEKLFF. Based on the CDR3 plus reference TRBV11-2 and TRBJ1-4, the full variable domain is EAGVAQSPRYKIIEKRQSVAFWCNPISGHATLYWYQQILGQGPKLLIQFQNNGVVDDSQLPKDRFSAERLKGVDSTLKIQPAKLEDSAVYLCASSQMDRRAEKLFFGSGTQLSVL.

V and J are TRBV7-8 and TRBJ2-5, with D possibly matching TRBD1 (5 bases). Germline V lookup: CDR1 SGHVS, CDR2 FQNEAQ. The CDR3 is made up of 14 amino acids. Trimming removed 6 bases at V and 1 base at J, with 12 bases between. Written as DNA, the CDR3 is TGTGCCAGCAGATGGGGCCCCTCCCAAGAGACCCAGTACTTC. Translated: CASRWGPSQETQYF.

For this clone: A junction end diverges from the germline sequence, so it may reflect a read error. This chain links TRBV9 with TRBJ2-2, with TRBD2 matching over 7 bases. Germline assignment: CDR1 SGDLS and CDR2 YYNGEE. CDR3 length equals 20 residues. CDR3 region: CASRIPPMWRERSEHRGAVF. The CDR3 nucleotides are TGTGCCAGCAGAATCCCTCCTATGTGGCGGGAGCGGAGCGAGCACCGGGGAGCTGTTTTT. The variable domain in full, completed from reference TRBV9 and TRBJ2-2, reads DSGVTQTPKHLITATGQRVTLRCSPRSGDLSVYWYQQSLDQGLQFLIQYYNGEERAKGNILERFSAQQFPDLHSELNLSSLELGDSALYFCASRIPPMWRERSEHRGAVFGEGSRLTVL.

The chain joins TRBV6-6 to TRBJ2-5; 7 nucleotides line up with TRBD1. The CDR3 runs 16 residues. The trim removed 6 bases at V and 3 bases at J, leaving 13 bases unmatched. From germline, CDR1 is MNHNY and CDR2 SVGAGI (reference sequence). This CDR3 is CASSPRATGVEETQYF. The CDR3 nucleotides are TGTGCCAGCAGCCCCCGAGCAACAGGGGTTGAAGAGACCCAGTACTTC.

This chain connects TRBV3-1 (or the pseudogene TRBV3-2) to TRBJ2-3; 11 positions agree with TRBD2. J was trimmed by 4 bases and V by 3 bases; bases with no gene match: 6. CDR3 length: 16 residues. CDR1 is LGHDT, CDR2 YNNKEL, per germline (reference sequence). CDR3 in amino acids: CASSQGLAGGPDTQYF. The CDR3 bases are TGTGCCAGCAGCCAGGGATTAGCGGGAGGGCCAGATACGCAGTATTTT.